The 28 T cell receptor beta chains reported below all come from one sample, sequenced in a study of shared clonotypes between healthy human individuals. Naive CD8 cells, CD45RO-negative and positively selected for CCR7, excluded terminally differentiated effector memory CD45RA+ cells. Profiled with immunoSEQ multiplex PCR; TCRdb holds only in-frame clones, not every one. The data show about 2.1 million clones, 90% to 95% seen once. The sample consisted of naive CD8+ T cells from PBMCs. These receptors were obtained from a man younger than 30 in good health. Some clones in this sample may be carry-over from other donors' samples.

The V call is TRBV7-9, the J call TRBJ2-1; D possibly corresponds to TRBD2 (7 bases). There are 15 residues in the CDR3. V lost 4 bases and J 6 bases, leaving 16 bases between the germline ends. From germline, CDR1 is SEHNR and CDR2 FQNEAQ (reference sequence). The CDR3 region has the DNA TGTGCCAGCAGCTCCCTAGCGGAGGGGGGCAATGAGCAGTTCTTC. It is translated as CASSSLAEGGNEQFF. The full variable domain, completed using reference TRBV7-9 and TRBJ2-1, is DTGVSQNPRHKITKRGQNVTFRCDPISEHNRLYWYRQTLGQGPEFLTYFQNEAQLEKSRLLSDRFSAERPKGSFSTLEIQRTEQGDSAMYLCASSSLAEGGNEQFFGPGTRLTVL.

The chain links TRBV5-1 to TRBJ2-5; no clear D. TRBJ2-7 matches the DNA end more closely, so the J call is doubtful. CDR3 length: 10 residues. Germline V CDR1 and CDR2: SGHRS, YFSETQ. CDR3 coding DNA: TGCGCCAGCAGCTCCTACGAGCAGTACTTC. This codes for CASSSYEQYF.

The V and J genes are TRBV27 and TRBJ2-1, with 9 nucleotides matching TRBD2. This CDR3 has 19 residues. The ends lost 1 base at V and 2 bases at J; junction bases unmatched: 12. Germline CDR1 and CDR2: MNHEY and SMNVEV (reference sequence). The CDR3 nucleotides are TGTGCCAGCAGTTTATACCCGATTCTTGGGACTAGCCCCTACAATGAGCAGTTCTTC. This translates into CASSLYPILGTSPYNEQFF.

This clone occurred once. The rearrangement joins TRBV4-2 to TRBJ2-2, with 7 bases identical to TRBD2. V was pared by 5 bases and J by 6 bases, with 6 bases of the junction left unmatched. The germline V gene encodes CDR1 LGHNA and CDR2 YNFKEQ. The CDR3 spans 14 residues. DNA for the CDR3: TGTGCCAGCAGCTGGGAGGGGAGTGCCGGGGAGCTGTTTTTT. It yields the protein CASSWEGSAGELFF.

The table lists this clone with a count of one. The chain carries TRBV7-9 and TRBJ2-7; tentative D call: TRBD2 (6 bases). V was shortened by 3 bases and J by 5 bases, with 17 bases between the two germline ends. CDR3 length equals 15 residues. Germline assignment: CDR1 SEHNR and CDR2 FQNEAQ (reference sequence). The DNA of the CDR3 is TGTGCCAGCAGCTTTGAGACGGGGGTGGGCAACGAGCAGTACTTC. The encoded protein is CASSFETGVGNEQYF.

V is TRBV7-6 and J is TRBJ1-1; tentative D call: TRBD1 (5 bases). Germline CDR1 reads SGHVS; CDR2 reads FNYEAQ. The CDR3 sequence is 16 residues long. The V and J ends lost 1 base and 3 bases respectively, with 15 bases between them. As DNA, the CDR3 is TGTGCCAGCAGCTTAGGGCGGGGCACCCGGGACACTGAAGCTTTCTTT. Translated, it gives CASSLGRGTRDTEAFF.

The gene calls are TRBV6-1 and TRBJ1-4; no firm D call. Trimming removed 4 bases from V and 1 base from J, with 16 bases in between. The germline CDR1 and CDR2 sequences are MNHNS and SASEGT. The length of the CDR3 is 17 residues. The CDR3 loop is CASSGFRVGLTNEKLFF. DNA for the CDR3: TGTGCCAGCAGTGGGTTTAGAGTCGGGTTAACTAATGAAAAACTGTTTTTT.

The chain carries TRBV5-1 and TRBJ2-2; 8 nucleotides agree with TRBD1. Germline V gives CDR1 SGHRS, CDR2 YFSETQ. The CDR3 is 17 amino acids. V dropped 3 bases and J dropped 3; count of bases not matched to a gene: 10. CDR3 region: CASSSLTDRGDTGELFF. CDR3 nucleotide sequence: TGCGCCAGCAGCTCGCTAACAGACAGGGGAGACACCGGGGAGCTGTTTTTT.

This sequence joins TRBV7-2 and TRBJ1-5; D ambiguous. CDR3 length: 13 residues. Germline V lookup: CDR1 SGHTA, CDR2 FQGNSA. Deletions cut 5 bases from V and 6 bases from J, with 11 bases between. This chain's CDR3 is CASSVGVGQPQHF. As DNA, the CDR3 is TGTGCCAGCAGCGTCGGGGTGGGTCAGCCCCAGCATTTT.

The rearrangement joins TRBV7-2 to TRBJ1-3; possible D gene TRBD1, 6 bases. This CDR3 is built from 14 residues. Trimming stripped 6 bases from V and 4 bases from J, with 13 bases between. Germline CDR1 is SGHTA and CDR2 is FQGNSA. CDR3 protein: CASSVTGPGNTIYF. The CDR3 DNA sequence: TGTGCCAGCAGTGTAACAGGGCCCGGAAACACCATATATTTT.

Points on this clone: The same CDR3 arises from other DNA sequences in this sample as well. The chain joins TRBV10-3 to TRBJ1-1, with 9 bases lining up with TRBD1. Germline CDR1 ENHRY, CDR2 SYGVKD. CDR3 length: 13 residues. Trimming cost V 6 bases and J 3 bases; bases outside gene matches: 2. The CDR3 DNA sequence: TGTGCCATCAGGGGACAGGGTGACACTGAAGCTTTCTTT. This sequence encodes CAIRGQGDTEAFF.

CDR3: CASSLEEVGLAGLQFF. The CDR3 bases are TGTGCCAGCAGCTTGGAGGAGGTAGGACTAGCGGGCCTCCAGTTCTTC. This rearrangement joins TRBV11-2 to TRBJ2-1; 11 bases fit TRBD2. CDR3 length: 16 residues. The junction had 14 bases not matched to a gene; V was cut back by 3 bases and J by 13 bases. In germline, CDR1 is SGHAT, CDR2 FQNNGV. Complete variable domain (other parts from reference TRBV11-2 and TRBJ2-1): EAGVAQSPRYKIIEKRQSVAFWCNPISGHATLYWYQQILGQGPKLLIQFQNNGVVDDSQLPKDRFSAERLKGVDSTLKIQPAKLEDSAVYLCASSLEEVGLAGLQFFGPGTRLTVL.

This chain uses TRBV7-7 with TRBJ2-1; possibly TRBD2 for D (6 bases). Per the germline V gene, CDR1 is SSHAT and CDR2 is FNYEAQ (reference sequence). The CDR3 is made up of 15 amino acids. Trimming left V 2 bases short and J 3 bases short, with 11 bases between. The CDR3 DNA is TGTGCCAGCAGCTTATGGGACTCAGACTACAATGAGCAGTTCTTC. It yields the protein CASSLWDSDYNEQFF.

V is TRBV27 and J is TRBJ1-1, with D possibly being TRBD1 (6 bases). Trimming removed 0 bases at V and 9 bases at J, with 20 bases between. CDR3 length: 16 residues. Germline V lookup: CDR1 MNHEY, CDR2 SMNVEV (reference sequence). The CDR3 loop is CASSLSGGAAFPQAFF. The DNA of the CDR3 is TGTGCCAGCAGTTTATCGGGGGGCGCGGCCTTTCCCCAAGCTTTCTTT.

Comment on this clone: Other nucleotide sequences from this sample produce the same CDR3. The J gene is TRBJ2-7, the V gene TRBV5-1; D is possibly TRBD2 (7 bases). V was clipped by 4 bases and J by 3 bases, with 11 bases between them. The CDR3 consists of 13 residues. Germline V gene lookup returns CDR1 SGHRS and CDR2 YFSETQ. The CDR3 nucleotides read TGCGCCAGCAGCCCGAGGGGGGGCTACGAGCAGTACTTC. Its translation is CASSPRGGYEQYF. Based on the CDR3 plus reference TRBV5-1 and TRBJ2-7, the full variable domain is KAGVTQTPRYLIKTRGQQVTLSCSPISGHRSVSWYQQTPGQGLQFLFEYFSETQRNKGNFPGRFSGRQFSNSRSEMNVSTLELGDSALYLCASSPRGGYEQYFGPGTRLTVT.

The rearrangement uses TRBV11-1 and TRBJ2-7; the match to TRBD2 covers 14 bases. With 5 bases clipped from V and 6 bases from J, the junction kept 18 bases outside the gene matches. CDR3 size: 19 residues. From germline, CDR1 is SGHAT and CDR2 FQDESV (reference sequence). The CDR3 sequence is CASSLGLAGDFLRASEQYF. The CDR3 DNA is TGTGCCAGCAGCCTGGGACTAGCGGGAGACTTTTTAAGAGCCTCCGAGCAGTACTTC.

J is TRBJ2-2 and V is TRBV12-5, with D perhaps matching TRBD1 (6 bases). This CDR3 region has 17 residues. Germline lookup yields CDR1 LGHNT and CDR2 FRNRAP. Trimming took off 0 bases at V and 1 base at J, with 12 bases between the two ends. The CDR3 protein is CASGLVDPTGNTGELFF. The CDR3 DNA sequence: TGTGCTAGTGGTTTGGTAGATCCGACAGGGAACACCGGGGAGCTGTTTTTT.

J is TRBJ2-7 and V is TRBV28; 10 bases fit TRBD2. The germline V gene encodes CDR1 MDHEN and CDR2 SYDVKM. This CDR3 has 15 amino acids. V gave up 5 bases and J gave up 7 bases; unmatched junction bases: 11. CDR3 bases: TGTGCCAGCAGTGGCGGCCGGACTAGCGGTCGGGAGCAGTACTTC. As protein: CASSGGRTSGREQYF. The variable domain in full, completed from reference TRBV28 and TRBJ2-7, reads DVKVTQSSRYLVKRTGEKVFLECVQDMDHENMFWYRQDPGLGLRLIYFSYDVKMKEKGDIPEGYSVSREKKERFSLILESASTNQTSMYLCASSGGRTSGREQYFGPGTRLTVT.

The J gene is TRBJ1-2, the V gene TRBV5-6; 7 bases line up with TRBD1. The CDR3 runs 13 residues. With 5 bases clipped from V and 5 bases from J, the junction kept 6 bases outside the gene matches. Germline V lookup: CDR1 SGHDT, CDR2 YYEEEE. In nucleotides, the CDR3 is TGTGCCAGCAGGGAACAGGGGATGTATGGCTACACCTTC. This encodes CASREQGMYGYTF.

V usage is TRBV27 and J usage is TRBJ2-7; 7 bases match TRBD1. V shed 0 bases, J shed 6 bases, and the junction held 5 bases outside the gene matches. The CDR3 is made up of 14 amino acids. Germline values: CDR1 MNHEY, CDR2 SMNVEV (reference sequence). The CDR3 spells CASSLSEGGSEQYF. The DNA of the CDR3 is TGTGCCAGCAGTTTATCGGAAGGGGGCTCCGAGCAGTACTTC.

This clone was recorded only once. V is TRBV19 and J is TRBJ1-5; TRBD1 might be the D (5 bases). V shed 6 bases and J shed 7 bases, with 13 bases lying between them. The CDR3 has 13 residues. Germline CDR1 LNHDA, CDR2 SQIVND (reference sequence). CDR3 bases: TGTGCCAGTAGCAAAGGGGTATTCCAGCCCCAGCATTTT. It translates to CASSKGVFQPQHF.

V gene TRBV7-9 combines with J gene TRBJ2-5; maybe TRBD2 (6 bases). Germline V CDR1 and CDR2: SEHNR, FQNEAQ (reference sequence). Trimming removed 6 bases at V and 2 bases at J, with 13 bases between. The CDR3 runs to 14 residues. CDR3 in DNA: TGTGCCAGCAGGCGGGCGGGATTACAAGAGACCCAGTACTTC. This encodes CASRRAGLQETQYF.

CDR3 DNA sequence: TGTGCCAGCAGTTCCCGGGCTGAGGGCTATGGCTACACCTTC. Its protein is CASSSRAEGYGYTF. This chain joins TRBV27 and TRBJ1-2; unclear D gene. The germline V and J ends were trimmed by 4 bases and 4 bases, with 13 bases remaining between them. The V gene's germline CDR1 is MNHEY and CDR2 SMNVEV (reference sequence). The CDR3 spans 14 residues.

Comment on this clone: This sample also contains other DNA sequences that code for the same CDR3. The V and J genes are TRBV11-3 and TRBJ1-1; D is uncertain. Germline-derived CDR1 and CDR2 are SGHNT and YENEEA. The length of the CDR3 is 13 residues. V lost 2 bases and J 2 bases, leaving 6 bases between the germline ends. The CDR3 protein is CASSLTLNTEAFF. DNA for the CDR3: TGTGCCAGCAGCTTAACTCTTAACACTGAAGCTTTCTTT.

V and J are TRBV14 and TRBJ2-7; D is tentatively TRBD1 or TRBD2 (5 bases each). CDR1 SGHDN and CDR2 FVKESK come from the germline V gene. V lost 4 bases and J 3 bases, leaving 22 bases between the germline ends. CDR3 size: 17 residues. For the CDR3, the DNA is TGTGCCAGCAGCCCCTCCCCGGGACCGAGACTCCACTACGAGCAGTACTTC. It encodes CASSPSPGPRLHYEQYF.

The chain uses TRBV4-1 and TRBJ1-2, with D perhaps TRBD1 (5 bases). CDR3 length: 16 residues. Trimming pared 0 bases from V and 0 bases from J, leaving 11 bases between. Germline-derived CDR1 and CDR2 are MGHRA and YSYEKL. CDR3: CASSQEWDLANYGYTF. CDR3 sequence (DNA): TGCGCCAGCAGCCAAGAATGGGACCTAGCTAACTATGGCTACACCTTC.

J is TRBJ2-7 and V is TRBV5-5, with unresolved D. V was shortened by 4 bases and J by 2 bases, with 10 bases between the two germline ends. Germline values: CDR1 SGHKS, CDR2 YYEKEE (reference sequence). The CDR3 length is 13 residues. In DNA, the CDR3 is TGTGCCAGCAGCCCCGAACATACCTACGAGCAGTACTTC. This sequence encodes CASSPEHTYEQYF.

This clone has only one observation. This chain links TRBV13 with TRBJ2-3; TRBD1 agrees at 9 bases. The germline V gene encodes CDR1 PRHDT and CDR2 FYEKMQ (reference sequence). With V trimmed by 5 bases and J by 3 bases, 15 bases remained unmatched. This CDR3 has 18 amino acids. The CDR3 DNA sequence: TGTGCCAGCAGCCCCCGTGGAGGTGACAGGGGGTCGACAGATACGCAGTATTTT. This sequence encodes CASSPRGGDRGSTDTQYF. The entire variable domain, with the rest obtained from reference TRBV13 and TRBJ2-3, is as follows: AAGVIQSPRHLIKEKRETATLKCYPIPRHDTVYWYQQGPGQDPQFLISFYEKMQSDKGSIPDRFSAQQFSDYHSELNMSSLELGDSALYFCASSPRGGDRGSTDTQYFGPGTRLTVL.